A single sample is the source of the 29 T cell receptor beta chains below, sequenced in a study of T cell clonality in common variable immunodeficiency. Study-wide points: Common variable immunodeficiency TCR beta sequences reportedly had fewer deletions and N-nucleotide insertions.

These receptors lack a known antigen. The repertoire was sequenced with immunoSEQ multiplex PCR; TCRdb's copy has only in-frame clones and lacks some. Found here are 28,000 or so clones, no singletons; the ten largest cover 24%. The specimen sequenced was peripheral blood mononuclear cells. Receptors originate from a human donor with common variable immunodeficiency.

This clone was seen many times. The CDR3 end falls 3 residues outside the read, so it is completed with the germline J gene. The chain combines TRBV6-1 with TRBJ2-7; 8 bases line up with TRBD1. Per germline, CDR1 MNHNS and CDR2 SASEGT. V shed 4 bases, J shed 2 bases, and the junction held 4 bases outside the gene matches. The CDR3 sequence is 14 residues long. The DNA read from the CDR3 is TGTGCCAGCAGTGCCCGGACAGGGACCTACGAG. This gives the protein CASSARTGTYE. The whole CDR3 sequence is CASSARTGTYEQYF.

This clone was seen more than once but under ten times. The CDR3 is cut off 3 residues early in the read; its end comes from the germline J gene. The chain is built from TRBV7-2 and TRBJ1-4, with 7 bases aligning to TRBD1. In germline, CDR1 is SGHTA, CDR2 FQGNSA. The CDR3 contains 14 residues. The trim removed 5 bases at V and 8 bases at J, leaving 8 bases unmatched. The covered CDR3 bases are TGTGCCAGCAGCCGACAGGGCGTTAAGGAAAAA. Translation gives CASSRQGVKEK. The entire CDR3 reads CASSRQGVKEKLFF.

There are many counts of this clone. The read finishes 3 residues shy of the CDR3 end, and the germline J gene is used to complete it. V gene TRBV7-7 combines with J gene TRBJ2-2; a possible D gene is TRBD1 (5 bases). The CDR3 is made up of 13 amino acids. Trimming removed 6 bases from V and 6 bases from J, with 11 bases in between. Germline loops: CDR1 SSHAT, CDR2 FNYEAQ (reference sequence). This CDR3 is CASRPWTPGELFF. Incomplete CDR3 DNA: TGTGCCAGCAGACCCTGGACACCCGGGGAG.

This clone has a count of ten or more. The part of the CDR3 DNA that was read is TGTGCCAGCAGTATAGAAAGTAATACG. Residues: CASSIESNT. The entire CDR3 sequence reads CASSIESNTQYF. The V and J genes are TRBV6-2 or TRBV6-3 and TRBJ2-3, with D unclear. The read terminates 3 residues ahead of where the CDR3 ends, so the germline J gene completes it. Germline assignment: CDR1 MNHEY and CDR2 SVGEGT. Trimming left V 5 bases short and J 7 bases short, with 10 bases between. CDR3 size: 12 residues.

Comments on this clone: Read sequence stops 3 residues before the CDR3 end, and the germline J gene provides the missing end. The chain employs TRBV7-7 and TRBJ2-3; D not resolved. Between the trimmed V and J ends, which lost 6 bases and 0 bases, there was a span of 7 bases. This CDR3 has 13 residues. Germline-derived CDR1 and CDR2 are SSHAT and FNYEAQ (reference sequence). The DNA read from the CDR3 is TGTGCCAGCAGTTCAGGAAGCACAGATACG. It specifies CASSSGSTDT. The full-length CDR3 reads as CASSSGSTDTQYF.

A remark on this clone: The CDR3 end is not reached by the read, which stops 3 residues before it; the germline J gene fills it in. The J gene is TRBJ2-1, the V gene TRBV10-2, with D perhaps TRBD2 (6 bases). Deletions cut 6 bases from V and 0 bases from J, with 12 bases between. CDR1 WSHSY and CDR2 SAAADI come from the germline V gene. The length of the CDR3 is 15 residues. The part of the CDR3 DNA that was read is TGCGCCAGCAGATTAGCGGCGAGCTCCTACAATGAG. Translating it yields CASRLAASSYNE. The entire CDR3 protein is CASRLAASSYNEQFF.

This clone was seen at least ten times. The CDR3 extends 3 residues past the end of the read, so its final part is completed from the germline J gene. J is TRBJ2-3 and V is TRBV30; D perhaps matches TRBD1 (5 bases). The V and J ends lost 5 bases and 6 bases respectively, with 18 bases between them. The CDR3 totals 14 residues. The germline CDR1 and CDR2 sequences are GTSNPN and SVGIG (reference sequence). CDR3 DNA, as far as it was read: TGTGCCTGGGCCGCAGGGTTCGACGGGGATACG. Its translation: CAWAAGFDGDT. The whole CDR3 protein is CAWAAGFDGDTQYF.

This clone was observed at least ten times. The missing CDR3 end, 3 residues past where the read stops, is filled in from the germline J gene. This chain joins TRBV28 and TRBJ2-5, with D perhaps TRBD1 (6 bases). The CDR3 extends over 14 amino acids. Germline-derived CDR1 and CDR2 are MDHEN and SYDVKM. Trimming stripped 6 bases from V and 5 bases from J, with 16 bases between. CDR3 bases read: TGTGCCAGCAGAAGTGTCAGGGGCTGGGAGACC. This translates into CASRSVRGWET. In full, the CDR3 is CASRSVRGWETQYF. The full variable domain, in which reference TRBV28 and TRBJ2-5 provide the parts outside the CDR3, is DVKVTQSSRYLVKRTGEKVFLECVQDMDHENMFWYRQDPGLGLRLIYFSYDVKMKEKGDIPEGYSVSREKKERFSLILESASTNQTSMYLCASRSVRGWETQYFGPGTRLLVL.

This clone was found many times. The CDR3 end lies 3 residues beyond the end of the read and is filled in from the germline J gene. The chain combines TRBV7-2 with TRBJ2-7; D perhaps matches TRBD2 (6 bases). The CDR3 covers 14 residues. From germline, CDR1 is SGHTA and CDR2 FQGNSA. With 6 bases removed from V and 3 bases from J, the gap between germline ends came to 15 bases. The sequenced part of the CDR3 DNA is TGTGCCAGCAGTCTCAGGGCTAGCGTCTACGAG. Its translation is CASSLRASVYE. From start to end, the CDR3 is CASSLRASVYEQYF.

This clone occurred a few times. The CDR3 extends 3 residues past the end of the read, so its final part is completed from the germline J gene. The same CDR3 is also encoded by other DNA sequences in this sample. V and J are TRBV19 and TRBJ1-5, with D unresolved. V dropped 6 bases and J dropped 5 bases, with 14 bases sitting between them. This CDR3 is built from 14 residues. Germline V gene data show CDR1 as LNHDA and CDR2 as SQIVND (reference sequence). The covered CDR3 bases are TGTGCCAGTAGCCCTTCCGCGACACATCAGCCC. It specifies CASSPSATHQP. In full, the CDR3 is CASSPSATHQPQHF.

This clone has a count of ten or more. CDR3 in amino acids: CASSHEGQNTGELFF. The covered CDR3 bases are TGTGCCAGCAGTCATGAGGGTCAAAACACCGGGGAG. The rearrangement uses TRBV7-3 and TRBJ2-2, with a tentative D call TRBD2 (5 bases). The CDR3 goes on 3 residues after the read ends, and that part is filled in from the germline J gene. This CDR3 has 15 residues. CDR1 and CDR2 from the germline V gene are SGHTA and FQGTGA. Trimming took off 6 bases at V and 2 bases at J, with 13 bases between the two ends.

This clone was counted ten times or more. The read gets to within 3 residues of the CDR3 end, and the germline J gene fills in the rest. The chain employs TRBV19 and TRBJ1-1; D uncertain. The CDR3 sequence is 15 residues long. From germline, CDR1 is LNHDA and CDR2 SQIVND (reference sequence). Trimming left V 4 bases short and J 2 bases short, with 14 bases between. CDR3 DNA, as far as it was read: TGTGCCAGTAGTAGCCCTTTCACCGGTAACACTGAA. Its protein is CASSSPFTGNTE. The whole CDR3 reads CASSSPFTGNTEAFF.

This clone was observed at least ten times. The read ends 3 residues early relative to the CDR3; the germline J gene fills the gap. The rearrangement joins TRBV18 to TRBJ1-1; the D is unclear. In germline, CDR1 is KGHSH, CDR2 LQKENI. The CDR3 sequence is 14 residues long. The V end was cut by 2 bases, the J end by 3 bases, with 10 bases between. The part of the CDR3 DNA that was read is TGTGCCAGCTCACCAGTCAGGCCTCACACTGAA. It is translated as CASSPVRPHTE. In full, the CDR3 is CASSPVRPHTEAFF.

On this clone itself: The missing CDR3 end, 3 residues past where the read stops, is filled in from the germline J gene. The chain combines TRBV7-8 with TRBJ1-3; D gene unclear. This CDR3 has 13 residues. V was trimmed by 6 bases and J by 2 bases, leaving 8 bases between them. From germline, CDR1 is SGHVS and CDR2 FQNEAQ. The CDR3 is CASSGIAGNTIYF. The sequenced CDR3 bases are TGTGCCAGCAGTGGTATAGCTGGAAACACC.

A word on this clone: A much larger clonotype is one base distant, so this may be a read error. Sequencing ends 3 residues short of the CDR3 end; the germline J gene provides the rest. The rearrangement joins TRBV7-8 to TRBJ2-5; D is possibly TRBD1 (5 bases). CDR3 length equals 13 residues. Trimming removed 5 bases from V and 1 base from J, with 8 bases in between. Germline CDR1 reads SGHVS; CDR2 reads FQNEAQ. The sequenced part of the CDR3 DNA is TGTGCCAGCAGCGTAGGGGCCCAAGAGACC. Its translation is CASSVGAQET. The CDR3, in full, reads CASSVGAQETQYF.

This clone has just a few counts. Coverage ceases 3 residues before the CDR3 finishes, and the germline J gene fills in the end. The rearrangement links TRBV19 to TRBJ2-1; 10 bases line up with TRBD1. Germline V gene sequence: CDR1 LNHDA, CDR2 SQIVND (reference sequence). The V segment lost 10 bases and the J segment 7 bases; nucleotides outside the gene matches: 7. The CDR3 is 13 residues long. The CDR3 bases that were read are TGTGCCACCCGACAGGGGGCGGCAAATGAG. Its protein product is CATRQGAANE. The full CDR3 sequence reads CATRQGAANEQFF.

Ten or more counts support this clone. Read data end 3 residues before the CDR3 end; the end is taken from the germline J gene. This chain connects TRBV20-1 to TRBJ2-3; D unresolved. The V and J ends lost 0 bases and 4 bases respectively, with 14 bases between them. CDR1 and CDR2 (germline): DFQATT, SNEGSKA (reference sequence). The CDR3 sequence is 15 residues long. The CDR3 protein is CSARDRRRAADTQYF. CDR3 DNA, as far as it was read: TGCAGTGCTAGAGACAGGCGAAGGGCTGCAGATACG.

This clone was observed many times. The read stops 3 residues short of the end of the CDR3; the missing end is completed from the germline J gene. The V call is TRBV7-8, the J call TRBJ2-1; no clear D gene. There are 11 residues in the CDR3. V shed 0 bases and J shed 9 bases, with 3 bases lying between them. Germline assignment: CDR1 SGHVS and CDR2 FQNEAQ. CDR3 bases read: TGTGCCAGCAGCTTAGCTCTTGAG. This gives the protein CASSLALE. The CDR3 in full is CASSLALEQFF.

This clone was recorded many times. The DNA ends 3 residues before the CDR3 does, and the rest of the CDR3 is filled in from the germline J gene. This sequence joins TRBV2 and TRBJ2-1; maybe TRBD1 (6 bases). This CDR3 contains 15 residues. Germline V gene sequence: CDR1 SNHLY, CDR2 FYNNEI. Trimming removed 6 bases from V and 0 bases from J, with 12 bases in between. The CDR3 DNA, read in part, is TGTGCCAGCAGCGAACAGGGATACTCCTACAATGAG. Its protein product is CASSEQGYSYNE. The whole CDR3 protein is CASSEQGYSYNEQFF. The whole variable domain, remainder taken from reference TRBV2 and TRBJ2-1, is EPEVTQTPSHQVTQMGQEVILRCVPISNHLYFYWYRQILGQKVEFLVSFYNNEISEKSEIFDDQFSVERPDGSNFTLKIRSTKLEDSAMYFCASSEQGYSYNEQFFGPGTRLTVL.

The table lists this clone with many counts. The sequence runs out 3 residues before the end of the CDR3; the remainder is reconstructed from the germline J gene. The V call is TRBV2, the J call TRBJ1-6; D unclear. CDR3 size: 13 residues. The germline V gene has CDR1 SNHLY and CDR2 FYNNEI. Trimming removed 4 bases from V and 8 bases from J, with 9 bases in between. Partial CDR3 DNA: TGTGCCAGCAGTGGAGAGGGTTATTCACCC. Encoded protein: CASSGEGYSP. The CDR3 reads in full as CASSGEGYSPLHF.

In this sample, this clone turned up many times. The read terminates 3 residues ahead of where the CDR3 ends, so the germline J gene completes it. This chain joins TRBV30 and TRBJ2-3; the D gene is possibly TRBD1 (6 bases). CDR1 and CDR2 (germline): GTSNPN, SVGIG (reference sequence). The CDR3 is made up of 13 amino acids. V dropped 8 bases and J dropped 1 base, with 13 bases sitting between them. The CDR3 sequence is CARQVGGTDTQYF. Partial CDR3 DNA: TGTGCCCGACAGGTTGGCGGCACAGATACG.

About this clone itself: The CDR3 extends 3 residues past the end of the read, so its final part is completed from the germline J gene. Other nucleotide sequences in the sample specify the same CDR3. V usage is TRBV7-7 and J usage is TRBJ2-3, with TRBD1 matching over 8 bases. V trimming: 6 bases; J trimming: 1 base; junction bases outside the gene matches: 3. The CDR3 is made up of 14 amino acids. Germline V CDR1 and CDR2: SSHAT, FNYEAQ (reference sequence). CDR3 region: CASSLTGGTDTQYF. Incomplete CDR3 DNA: TGTGCCAGCAGTTTGACAGGGGGCACAGATACG.

Points on this clone: A much larger clone sits a single nucleotide away, making a read error possible. The CDR3 is cut off 3 residues early in the read; its end comes from the germline J gene. The chain carries TRBV6-2 or TRBV6-3 and TRBJ2-7; D uncertain. V lost 6 bases, J lost 4 bases, and 10 bases lay in between. CDR3 length equals 12 residues. From germline, CDR1 is MNHEY and CDR2 SVGEGT. The part of the CDR3 DNA that was read is TGTGCCAGCAGGTTAGCCCCATACGAG. Translation: CASRLAPYE. The complete CDR3 sequence is CASRLAPYEQYF.

This clone was counted ten times or more. The CDR3 end lies 3 residues beyond the end of the read and is filled in from the germline J gene. The chain recombines TRBV18 with TRBJ2-5, with D possibly matching TRBD2 (6 bases). In germline, CDR1 is KGHSH, CDR2 LQKENI. The CDR3 is 15 residues long. Trimming pared 3 bases from V and 5 bases from J, leaving 16 bases between. CDR3 DNA (partial): TGTGCCAGCTCACCTTTTGCGGGATATATGGAGACC. It translates to CASSPFAGYMET. The CDR3 in its entirety is CASSPFAGYMETQYF.

The sample holds many counts of this clone. The sequenced fragment ends 3 residues before the CDR3 boundary, so the rest is inferred from the germline J gene. The chain recombines TRBV30 with TRBJ2-3; 7 positions agree with TRBD2. Germline V gene sequence: CDR1 GTSNPN, CDR2 SVGIG (reference sequence). The CDR3 sequence is 18 residues long. Trimming took 4 bases from V and 0 from J; bases not matched to a gene: 16. The CDR3 bases that were read are TGTGCCTGGATGTCAGACCGGGGGGTTCCTTTAAGCACAGATACG. Its translation is CAWMSDRGVPLSTDT. The entire CDR3 reads CAWMSDRGVPLSTDTQYF.

This clone showed up many times. The read is 3 residues too short to cover the CDR3 end, so that end is filled in from the germline J gene. This chain links TRBV20-1 with TRBJ2-3, with 7 bases fitting TRBD1. The CDR3 length is 19 residues. The germline gives CDR1 DFQATT, CDR2 SNEGSKA (reference sequence). Trimming at V came to 4 bases and at J to 0 bases, leaving 19 bases not matched to a gene. The sequenced part of the CDR3 DNA is TGCAGTGCTACCGTACTGCCCAAACAGGGGCTGGTTAGCACAGATACG. Protein: CSATVLPKQGLVSTDT. The full CDR3 reads CSATVLPKQGLVSTDTQYF.

The sample holds many counts of this clone. The sequence runs out 3 residues before the end of the CDR3; the remainder is reconstructed from the germline J gene. The V and J genes are TRBV12-3 or TRBV12-4 and TRBJ2-5; TRBD1 matches 7 bases. With V trimmed by 5 bases and J by 5 bases, 11 bases remained unmatched. This CDR3 comprises 15 residues. CDR3 sequence: CASSLRSTGLETQYF. The CDR3 bases that were read are TGTGCCAGCAGTCTACGATCGACAGGGTTGGAGACC.

This clone was counted at least ten times. The CDR3 end is not reached by the read, which stops 3 residues before it; the germline J gene fills it in. This rearrangement joins TRBV18 to TRBJ2-5; no clear D. Trimming took off 3 bases at V and 2 bases at J, with 13 bases between the two ends. The CDR3 runs 15 residues. CDR1 is KGHSH and CDR2 is LQKENI in the germline V gene. The sequenced CDR3 bases are TGTGCCAGCTCACCCCGTTACGCGGAGCAAGAGACC. Residues: CASSPRYAEQET. The entire CDR3 reads CASSPRYAEQETQYF.

Ten or more counts support this clone. The read stops 3 residues short of the end of the CDR3; the missing end is completed from the germline J gene. J is TRBJ1-5 and V is TRBV18; 8 positions agree with TRBD1. V trimming: 3 bases; J trimming: 7 bases; junction bases outside the gene matches: 17. Looked up from germline, CDR1 is KGHSH and CDR2 is LQKENI. CDR3 length: 18 amino acids. Partial CDR3 DNA: TGTGCCAGCTCACCGATGAATCTGGACAGGGCGGGCAGGCAGCCC. Translating gives CASSPMNLDRAGRQP. The CDR3 in full is CASSPMNLDRAGRQPQHF.